This T cell receptor beta chain was profiled in a study of blood T cell repertoires in COVID-19. Background on the study: Acute-phase and convalescent COVID-19 samples originated in the United States, Italy and Spain.

The data were produced by immunoSEQ multiplex PCR, yet TCRdb's version contains in-frame clones alone and is incomplete. The profile shows under 300,000 clones, about four fifths of them singletons. Germline CDR1 and CDR2: LGHDT and YNNKEL (reference sequence). Trimming took off 1 base at V and 10 bases at J, with 8 bases between the two ends. The CDR3 covers 12 residues. Input material: peripheral blood. The J gene is TRBJ2-1, the V gene TRBV3-1 (or the pseudogene TRBV3-2); D is unclear. The sequence was collected from a woman aged 50 to 65 who had recovered from COVID-19. The CDR3: CASSQVSTEQFF. Written as DNA, the CDR3 is TGTGCCAGCAGCCAAGTATCCACAGAGCAGTTCTTC.